Sequencing of this TCR beta chain was carried out in a study of cytomegalovirus exposure and HLA in healthy donors. Overall study results and limits: The authors later found HLA-associated TCR beta chains more clonally expanded than equally common others. The study reported that TCR beta sequences accurately predicted HLA-A and HLA-B alleles in most subjects.

The CDR3 sequence is 14 residues long. Trimming took 1 base from V and 6 from J, leaving 9 bases between them. Germline V gene lookup returns CDR1 LNHDA and CDR2 SQIVND (reference sequence). Remarks on this clone: Its antigen is as yet unknown.

The PCR contained 60 Vbeta and 13 Jbeta primers. This table comes from immunoSEQ multiplex PCR, and its TCRdb copy is limited to in-frame clones, with some not included. The data hold roughly 150,000 clones, with 70% to 85% observed a single time. The specimen was PBMCs. The chain carries TRBV19 and TRBJ2-2; tentatively, D is TRBD1 (6 bases). The receptor was isolated from a male donor in good health and CMV-seronegative. CDR3: CASSIGGGAGELFF. In nucleotides, the CDR3 is TGTGCCAGTAGTATAGGTGGGGGCGCCGGGGAGCTGTTTTTT.